This TCR beta chain appears in the sequencing data of a study of blood T cell repertoires in COVID-19. Study as a whole: Nucleic acid was either cDNA or gDNA, and it came from T cells, B-cell-depleted T cells, or PBMCs.

Measured with immunoSEQ multiplex PCR; TCRdb has only the in-frame clones, and not every one. The sample gives 200,000 or so clones, 65% to 85% of which show up once; 15% to 20% is in the top ten. The length of the CDR3 is 11 residues. The germline V gene has CDR1 MDHEN and CDR2 SYDVKM. The V end was cut by 10 bases, the J end by 5 bases, with 11 bases between. V is TRBV28 and J is TRBJ1-2, with D possibly being TRBD1 (6 bases). The source of this sequence is a man aged 55 to 69 with active or convalescent COVID-19. The material sequenced was peripheral blood. In DNA form, the CDR3 reads TGTGCCATCGGGACACATTATGGCTACACCTTC. This codes for CAIGTHYGYTF.